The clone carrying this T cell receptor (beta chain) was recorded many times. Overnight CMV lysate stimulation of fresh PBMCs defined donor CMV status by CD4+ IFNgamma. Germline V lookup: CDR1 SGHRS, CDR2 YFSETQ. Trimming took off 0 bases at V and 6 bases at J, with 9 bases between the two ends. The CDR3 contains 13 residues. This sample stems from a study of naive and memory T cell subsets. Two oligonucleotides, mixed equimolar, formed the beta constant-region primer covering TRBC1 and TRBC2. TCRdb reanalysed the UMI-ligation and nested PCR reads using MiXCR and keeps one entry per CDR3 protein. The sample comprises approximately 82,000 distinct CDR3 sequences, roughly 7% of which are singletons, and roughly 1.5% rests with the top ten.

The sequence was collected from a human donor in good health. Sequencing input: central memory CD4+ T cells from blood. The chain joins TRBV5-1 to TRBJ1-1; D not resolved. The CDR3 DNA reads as TGCGCCAGCAGCTTGGGCCATTACCCTGAAGCTTTCTTT. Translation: CASSLGHYPEAFF.